The rows below give T cell receptor beta chains drawn from one sample of a study of blood T cells in healthy people across ages. TCRdb redid the calling of the 5' RACE reads with MiXCR, one entry per CDR3 protein. Among some 710,000 distinct CDR3 sequences listed, less than 60% were seen once. The source material was blood. Receptor source: a man older than 75 in good health. The CDR3 runs from the conserved cysteine through the conserved F or W. The D gene is left open where the match is weak. Size tells how often a clone was seen (once, few, many) or the class of an expanded clone, and some rows leave it out.

v_call: TRBV27; j_call: TRBJ2-7; clone_size: .; d_call: TRBD1; cdr3_length: 15; cdr3_aa: CASSLRGTGGTEQYF; cdr3_nt: TGTGCCAGCAGTTTAAGAGGGACAGGGGGTACCGAGCAGTACTTC
v_call: TRBV12-3/TRBV12-4; j_call: TRBJ2-7; clone_size: few; d_call: .; cdr3_length: 15; cdr3_aa: CASSLFPKSSYEQYF; cdr3_nt: TGTGCCAGCAGTTTGTTTCCCAAAAGCTCCTACGAGCAGTACTTC
v_call: TRBV3-1; j_call: TRBJ2-7; clone_size: few; d_call: .; cdr3_length: 15; cdr3_aa: CASSQGTGANYEQYF; cdr3_nt: TGTGCCAGCAGCCAAGGGACGGGGGCCAACTACGAGCAGTACTTC
v_call: TRBV2; j_call: TRBJ1-2; clone_size: .; d_call: .; cdr3_length: 14; cdr3_aa: CASSALSGPYGYTF; cdr3_nt: TGTGCCAGCAGTGCCCTATCGGGGCCGTATGGCTACACCTTC
v_call: TRBV3-1; j_call: TRBJ2-3; clone_size: few; d_call: .; cdr3_length: 15; cdr3_aa: CASSLPRGDTDTQYF; cdr3_nt: TGTGCCAGCAGCCTCCCGAGGGGGGACACAGATACGCAGTATTTT
v_call: TRBV12-3/TRBV12-4; j_call: TRBJ2-1; clone_size: few; d_call: .; cdr3_length: 14; cdr3_aa: CASSFGSSDFEQFF; cdr3_nt: TGTGCCAGCAGTTTTGGCTCTAGCGATTTTGAGCAGTTCTTC
v_call: TRBV10-3; j_call: TRBJ1-5; clone_size: .; d_call: .; cdr3_length: 11; cdr3_aa: CARKGRQPQHF; cdr3_nt: TGTGCCAGAAAGGGTAGGCAGCCCCAGCATTTT
v_call: TRBV28; j_call: TRBJ2-5; clone_size: .; d_call: .; cdr3_length: 11; cdr3_aa: CASSWVGSVYF; cdr3_nt: TGTGCCAGCAGCTGGGTGGGCAGCGTGTACTTC
v_call: TRBV6-2/TRBV6-3; j_call: TRBJ2-7; clone_size: few; d_call: .; cdr3_length: 16; cdr3_aa: CASSFTTGEGVDEQYF; cdr3_nt: TGTGCCAGCAGTTTTACGACAGGGGAGGGTGTTGACGAGCAGTACTTC
v_call: TRBV4-3; j_call: TRBJ2-3; clone_size: once; d_call: TRBD2; cdr3_length: 15; cdr3_aa: CASSPGGGLGDTQYF; cdr3_nt: TGCGCCAGCAGCCCCGGGGGGGGATTAGGGGATACGCAGTATTTT
v_call: TRBV27; j_call: TRBJ2-1; clone_size: .; d_call: .; cdr3_length: 12; cdr3_aa: CASSFSYDEQFF; cdr3_nt: TGTGCCAGCAGTTTCAGTTACGATGAGCAGTTCTTC
v_call: TRBV12-3/TRBV12-4; j_call: TRBJ2-7; clone_size: few; d_call: .; cdr3_length: 15; cdr3_aa: CASSLGRGSSYEQYF; cdr3_nt: TGTGCCAGCAGTTTAGGGCGGGGCAGCTCCTACGAGCAGTACTTC
v_call: TRBV20-1; j_call: TRBJ2-7; clone_size: .; d_call: .; cdr3_length: 15; cdr3_aa: CSATPSGSGSYEQYF; cdr3_nt: TGCAGTGCCACCCCGTCGGGGTCCGGGTCCTACGAGCAGTACTTC
v_call: TRBV24-1; j_call: TRBJ1-5; clone_size: few; d_call: .; cdr3_length: 14; cdr3_aa: CATSDAYSNQPQHF; cdr3_nt: TGTGCCACCAGTGATGCTTATAGCAATCAGCCCCAGCATTTT
v_call: TRBV27; j_call: TRBJ1-1; clone_size: .; d_call: TRBD1; cdr3_length: 12; cdr3_aa: CASKGAPPEAFF; cdr3_nt: TGTGCCTCTAAGGGGGCTCCGCCTGAAGCTTTCTTT
v_call: TRBV3-1; j_call: TRBJ2-3; clone_size: .; d_call: .; cdr3_length: 16; cdr3_aa: CASSQKRGSSADTQYF; cdr3_nt: TGTGCCAGCAGCCAAAAGAGGGGGAGTTCCGCAGATACGCAGTATTTT
v_call: TRBV4-3; j_call: TRBJ2-7; clone_size: .; d_call: .; cdr3_length: 16; cdr3_aa: CASSQRPGPTSYEQYF; cdr3_nt: TGCGCCAGCAGCCAAAGACCGGGGCCCACCTCCTACGAGCAGTACTTC
v_call: TRBV20-1; j_call: TRBJ2-5; clone_size: .; d_call: TRBD2; cdr3_length: 15; cdr3_aa: CSASGLAGGLDEQYF; cdr3_nt: TGCAGTGCTAGCGGACTAGCGGGAGGTCTGGATGAGCAGTACTTC
v_call: TRBV5-1; j_call: TRBJ2-3; clone_size: few; d_call: .; cdr3_length: 14; cdr3_aa: CASSPEGFTDTQYF; cdr3_nt: TGCGCCAGCAGCCCCGAGGGTTTCACAGATACGCAGTATTTT
v_call: TRBV5-5; j_call: TRBJ2-1; clone_size: few; d_call: .; cdr3_length: 12; cdr3_aa: CASSPLGGEQFF; cdr3_nt: TGTGCCAGCAGCCCCCTGGGGGGCGAGCAGTTCTTC
v_call: TRBV7-2; j_call: TRBJ1-2; clone_size: .; d_call: .; cdr3_length: 14; cdr3_aa: CASSLVGDNYGYTF; cdr3_nt: TGTGCCAGCAGCTTAGTAGGGGATAACTATGGCTACACCTTC
v_call: TRBV4-2; j_call: TRBJ2-2; clone_size: .; d_call: .; cdr3_length: 14; cdr3_aa: CASSQDRGTFGLFF; cdr3_nt: TGTGCCAGCAGCCAAGATAGGGGAACCTTTGGGCTGTTTTTT
v_call: TRBV6-2/TRBV6-3; j_call: TRBJ2-5; clone_size: few; d_call: TRBD2; cdr3_length: 13; cdr3_aa: CASKFTSGAEQYF; cdr3_nt: TGTGCCAGCAAGTTCACTAGCGGGGCTGAGCAGTACTTC
v_call: TRBV10-3; j_call: TRBJ2-7; clone_size: many; d_call: .; cdr3_length: 13; cdr3_aa: CAIRASSSYEQYF; cdr3_nt: TGTGCCATCAGGGCTAGTTCGTCGTACGAGCAGTACTTC
v_call: TRBV3-1; j_call: TRBJ2-1; clone_size: few; d_call: TRBD1; cdr3_length: 17; cdr3_aa: CASSQGNRGQAYNEQFF; cdr3_nt: TGTGCCAGCAGCCAAGGGAACAGGGGACAAGCCTACAATGAGCAGTTCTTC
v_call: TRBV28; j_call: TRBJ2-1; clone_size: few; d_call: .; cdr3_length: 14; cdr3_aa: CASSPRGRRDEQFF; cdr3_nt: TGTGCCAGCAGTCCCCGGGGCCGTAGGGATGAGCAGTTCTTC
v_call: TRBV28; j_call: TRBJ2-7; clone_size: .; d_call: .; cdr3_length: 16; cdr3_aa: CASSCYRGGEYNEQYF; cdr3_nt: TGTGCCAGCAGTTGCTACAGGGGAGGGGAATACAATGAGCAGTACTTC
v_call: TRBV20-1; j_call: TRBJ2-5; clone_size: once; d_call: .; cdr3_length: 15; cdr3_aa: CSAREGRGNRYEQYF; cdr3_nt: TGCAGTGCTAGAGAAGGGCGGGGAAATAGGTATGAGCAGTACTTC
v_call: TRBV7-3; j_call: TRBJ2-5; clone_size: few; d_call: TRBD2; cdr3_length: 17; cdr3_aa: CASSLMGLAGGGETQYF; cdr3_nt: TGTGCCAGCAGCTTAATGGGACTAGCGGGAGGAGGGGAGACCCAGTACTTC
v_call: TRBV28; j_call: TRBJ1-1; clone_size: .; d_call: .; cdr3_length: 14; cdr3_aa: CASSSLGANTEAFF; cdr3_nt: TGTGCCAGCAGTTCTCTGGGGGCTAACACTGAAGCTTTCTTT
v_call: TRBV10-1; j_call: TRBJ2-5; clone_size: once; d_call: .; cdr3_length: 15; cdr3_aa: CASSPGWGPQETQYF; cdr3_nt: TGCGCCAGCAGCCCGGGGTGGGGTCCCCAAGAGACCCAGTACTTC
v_call: TRBV14; j_call: TRBJ2-5; clone_size: .; d_call: TRBD1; cdr3_length: 17; cdr3_aa: CASSQDFGTGGGETQYF; cdr3_nt: TGTGCCAGCAGCCAAGATTTCGGGACAGGGGGCGGGGAGACCCAGTACTTC
v_call: TRBV4-1; j_call: TRBJ1-4; clone_size: .; d_call: .; cdr3_length: 16; cdr3_aa: CASSQDPGYENEKLFF; cdr3_nt: TGCGCCAGCAGCCAAGACCCAGGGTATGAGAATGAAAAACTGTTTTTT
v_call: TRBV4-2; j_call: TRBJ2-3; clone_size: once; d_call: TRBD2; cdr3_length: 19; cdr3_aa: CASSQDLAGAPLSTDTQYF; cdr3_nt: TGTGCCAGCAGCCAGGATCTAGCGGGAGCTCCTCTTAGCACAGATACGCAGTATTTT
v_call: TRBV12-3/TRBV12-4; j_call: TRBJ2-3; clone_size: once; d_call: .; cdr3_length: 15; cdr3_aa: CASSPTGSSWNTQFF; cdr3_nt: TGTGCCAGCAGTCCGACGGGCTCCTCGTGGAATACGCAGTTTTTT
v_call: TRBV6-2/TRBV6-3; j_call: TRBJ2-1; clone_size: few; d_call: TRBD2; cdr3_length: 16; cdr3_aa: CASSYPTSGFYNEQFF; cdr3_nt: TGTGCCAGCAGTTACCCGACTAGCGGGTTCTACAATGAGCAGTTCTTC
v_call: TRBV6-5; j_call: TRBJ2-7; clone_size: .; d_call: .; cdr3_length: 15; cdr3_aa: CASSYSTILVYEQYF; cdr3_nt: TGTGCCAGCAGTTACTCTACAATACTGGTATACGAGCAGTACTTC
v_call: TRBV7-2; j_call: TRBJ2-7; clone_size: many; d_call: TRBD1; cdr3_length: 14; cdr3_aa: CASSLGQGASEQYF; cdr3_nt: TGTGCCAGCAGCTTAGGACAGGGGGCAAGCGAGCAGTACTTC
v_call: TRBV9; j_call: TRBJ1-1; clone_size: medium-sized; d_call: .; cdr3_length: 14; cdr3_aa: CASSVNSGNTEAFF; cdr3_nt: TGTGCCAGCAGCGTAAATTCGGGAAACACTGAAGCTTTCTTT
v_call: TRBV27; j_call: TRBJ1-1; clone_size: .; d_call: TRBD1; cdr3_length: 14; cdr3_aa: CASSPYRGDTEAFF; cdr3_nt: TGTGCCAGCAGTCCCTACAGGGGGGATACTGAAGCTTTCTTT
v_call: TRBV6-2/TRBV6-3; j_call: TRBJ2-5; clone_size: few; d_call: .; cdr3_length: 13; cdr3_aa: CASSWYRSGTQYF; cdr3_nt: TGTGCCAGCAGTTGGTATCGGAGCGGGACCCAGTACTTC
v_call: TRBV4-3; j_call: TRBJ2-7; clone_size: .; d_call: TRBD2; cdr3_length: 17; cdr3_aa: CASSQDPPSGSYTEQYF; cdr3_nt: TGCGCCAGCAGCCAAGATCCCCCTAGCGGGAGCTACACTGAGCAGTACTTC
v_call: TRBV6-5; j_call: TRBJ2-5; clone_size: .; d_call: TRBD2; cdr3_length: 16; cdr3_aa: CASRGTSAGAQETQYF; cdr3_nt: TGTGCCAGCAGGGGGACTAGCGCTGGGGCCCAAGAGACCCAGTACTTC
v_call: TRBV20-1; j_call: TRBJ2-1; clone_size: .; d_call: .; cdr3_length: 11; cdr3_aa: CSARDGIEQFF; cdr3_nt: TGCAGTGCTAGAGATGGAATTGAGCAGTTCTTC
v_call: TRBV18; j_call: TRBJ1-2; clone_size: .; d_call: .; cdr3_length: 15; cdr3_aa: CASSVGSGDEDGYTF; cdr3_nt: TGTGCCAGCTCAGTTGGGTCAGGGGATGAGGACGGCTACACCTTC
v_call: TRBV11-2; j_call: TRBJ2-1; clone_size: few; d_call: TRBD2; cdr3_length: 16; cdr3_aa: CASSLDSSGFWNEQFF; cdr3_nt: TGTGCCAGCAGCTTAGACTCTAGCGGGTTTTGGAATGAGCAGTTCTTC
v_call: TRBV4-3; j_call: TRBJ1-4; clone_size: .; d_call: .; cdr3_length: 18; cdr3_aa: CASSQKPILGTTNEKLFF; cdr3_nt: TGCGCCAGCAGCCAAAAACCCATTCTGGGAACAACTAATGAAAAACTGTTTTTT
v_call: TRBV4-2; j_call: TRBJ2-4; clone_size: .; d_call: TRBD2; cdr3_length: 18; cdr3_aa: CASSQELAGGLAKNIQYF; cdr3_nt: TGTGCCAGCAGCCAAGAGCTAGCGGGGGGGCTGGCCAAAAACATTCAGTACTTC
v_call: TRBV18; j_call: TRBJ2-5; clone_size: .; d_call: .; cdr3_length: 14; cdr3_aa: CASSPPGVQETQYF; cdr3_nt: TGTGCCAGCTCACCACCGGGAGTCCAAGAGACCCAGTACTTC
v_call: TRBV12-3/TRBV12-4; j_call: TRBJ2-3; clone_size: .; d_call: .; cdr3_length: 14; cdr3_aa: CASSFGTTPDTQYF; cdr3_nt: TGTGCCAGCAGTTTTGGGACGACGCCGGATACGCAGTATTTT
v_call: TRBV28; j_call: TRBJ2-7; clone_size: .; d_call: .; cdr3_length: 13; cdr3_aa: CASSSNGKYEQYF; cdr3_nt: TGTGCCAGCAGTTCGAACGGGAAGTACGAGCAGTACTTC
v_call: TRBV4-3; j_call: TRBJ1-2; clone_size: .; d_call: .; cdr3_length: 14; cdr3_aa: CASSHDIGPPGYTF; cdr3_nt: TGCGCCAGCAGCCATGATATAGGGCCCCCTGGCTACACCTTC
v_call: TRBV29-1; j_call: TRBJ2-3; clone_size: .; d_call: TRBD1; cdr3_length: 14; cdr3_aa: CSVEFLGQGDTQYF; cdr3_nt: TGCAGCGTTGAATTTTTGGGACAGGGGGATACGCAGTATTTT
v_call: TRBV21-1; j_call: TRBJ2-5; clone_size: few; d_call: .; cdr3_length: 15; cdr3_aa: CASSKVLRDQETQYF; cdr3_nt: TGTGCCAGCAGCAAAGTTCTTCGCGACCAAGAGACCCAGTACTTC